This entry lists 25 T cell receptor beta chains sequenced from one sample in a study of cytomegalovirus exposure and HLA in healthy donors. The PCR was carried out with 60 Vbeta primers and 13 Jbeta primers. Using immunoSEQ multiplex PCR, the repertoire was profiled, and TCRdb retains in-frame clones only, with some absent. Among approximately 92,000 clones listed, about three quarters were seen once. The sequencing input was PBMCs. All receptors come from a man aged 55 to 69 in good health and CMV-seronegative.

V gene TRBV6-1 combines with J gene TRBJ2-7, with 14 bases identical to TRBD2. Germline assignment: CDR1 MNHNS and CDR2 SASEGT. The V gene end was trimmed by 7 bases and the J gene end by 5 bases; junction bases not matched to a gene: 4. CDR3 length equals 14 residues. CDR3 in amino acids: CASMGTSGSHEQYF. CDR3 coding DNA: TGTGCCAGCATGGGGACTAGCGGGAGCCACGAGCAGTACTTC.

This chain links TRBV7-2 with TRBJ2-2; 9 nucleotides line up with TRBD2. CDR3 length equals 16 residues. The J segment lost 7 bases and the V segment lost 1 base, leaving 7 bases of the junction unmatched. Germline V gives CDR1 SGHTA, CDR2 FQGNSA. The DNA of the CDR3 is TGTGCCAGCAGCTTAGGAACTAGCGGGCTTGGCGGGGAGCTGTTTTTT. It specifies CASSLGTSGLGGELFF.

In its sample, this clone was seen a few times. V and J are TRBV2 and TRBJ2-7; 7 bases are a match to TRBD1. The CDR3 sequence is 10 residues long. The V gene's germline CDR1 is SNHLY and CDR2 FYNNEI. V shed 8 bases and J 6 bases; nucleotides not matched to a gene: 1. CDR3 coding DNA: TGTGCCAGCGAGGGGGCCGAGCAGTACTTC. It is translated as CASEGAEQYF.

Notes on this clone: Other DNA sequences in the same sample also yield this CDR3. The V call is TRBV6-1, the J call TRBJ2-3; D is ambiguous. CDR3 length: 14 residues. In germline, CDR1 is MNHNS, CDR2 SASEGT. The V gene lost 1 base and the J gene lost 8 bases, with 13 bases spanning the gap. In DNA, the CDR3 is TGTGCCAGCAGTGAAGTCGCAGGTCCGAGTACGCAGTATTTT. It specifies CASSEVAGPSTQYF.

CDR3 in amino acids: CASSNSLQGPQHF. The CDR3 DNA sequence: TGTGCCAGCAGTAACAGCCTCCAGGGGCCCCAGCATTTT. The chain is built from TRBV7-6 and TRBJ1-5; D might be TRBD1 (5 bases). This CDR3 comprises 13 residues. CDR1 is SGHVS and CDR2 is FNYEAQ in the germline V gene. Trimming cost V 6 bases and J 9 bases, with 15 bases left between them.

V and J are TRBV11-3 and TRBJ2-2; 8 bases match TRBD2. V dropped 3 bases and J dropped 7; count of bases not matched to a gene: 4. The V gene's germline CDR1 is SGHNT and CDR2 YENEEA. The CDR3 is 14 residues long. The CDR3: CASSFLTSGGELFF. For the CDR3, the DNA is TGTGCCAGCAGCTTTCTTACTAGCGGCGGGGAGCTGTTTTTT. The entire variable domain, with the rest obtained from reference TRBV11-3 and TRBJ2-2, is as follows: EAGVVQSPRYKIIEKKQPVAFWCNPISGHNTLYWYLQNLGQGPELLIRYENEEAVDDSQLPKDRFSAERLKGVDSTLKIQPAELGDSAVYLCASSFLTSGGELFFGEGSRLTVL.

The rearrangement joins TRBV27 to TRBJ2-5; weak D call: TRBD2 (6 bases). The DNA end lines up better with TRBJ2-7; the J call may be wrong. Germline V gene data show CDR1 as MNHEY and CDR2 as SMNVEV (reference sequence). CDR3 length: 15 residues. CDR3 region: CASSFTPGGNYEQYF. The CDR3 DNA is TGTGCCAGCAGTTTCACTCCCGGGGGAAACTACGAGCAGTACTTC.

This clone was recorded a few times. Other DNA sequences from this sample encode an identical CDR3 as well. The V gene is TRBV30, the J gene TRBJ2-3; TRBD2 matches at 10 bases. The CDR3 is made up of 14 amino acids. From germline, CDR1 is GTSNPN and CDR2 SVGIG (reference sequence). The ends lost 4 bases at V and 1 base at J; junction bases unmatched: 2. CDR3 residues: CAWTLAGGTDTQYF. CDR3 nucleotides: TGTGCCTGGACGCTAGCGGGGGGCACAGATACGCAGTATTTT. Full variable domain (remainder filled in from reference TRBV30 and TRBJ2-3): SQTIHQWPATLVQPVGSPLSLECTVEGTSNPNLYWYRQAAGRGLQLLFYSVGIGQISSEVPQNLSASRPQDRQFILSSKKLLLSDSGFYLCAWTLAGGTDTQYFGPGTRLTVL.

The CDR3 reads CASSEGTGLTYNEQFF. CDR3 DNA: TGTGCCAGCAGTGAGGGGACAGGGCTAACCTACAATGAGCAGTTCTTC. This rearrangement joins TRBV6-1 to TRBJ2-1; TRBD1 matches at 9 bases. V gave up 3 bases and J gave up 2 bases; unmatched junction bases: 5. CDR3 size: 16 residues. Germline CDR1 and CDR2: MNHNS and SASEGT.

This clone has a handful of counts. V usage is TRBV19 and J usage is TRBJ2-2; 11 bases match TRBD1. This CDR3 is built from 15 residues. Germline CDR1 LNHDA, CDR2 SQIVND (reference sequence). Trimming cost V 1 base and J 6 bases; bases outside gene matches: 1. Written as DNA, the CDR3 is TGTGCCAGTAGTATAGCGGGACAGGGGGCCGGGGAGCTGTTTTTT. Protein: CASSIAGQGAGELFF. Full variable domain (remainder filled in from reference TRBV19 and TRBJ2-2): DGGITQSPKYLFRKEGQNVTLSCEQNLNHDAMYWYRQDPGQGLRLIYYSQIVNDFQKGDIAEGYSVSREKKESFPLTVTSAQKNPTAFYLCASSIAGQGAGELFFGEGSRLTVL.

V usage is TRBV13 and J usage is TRBJ1-1; D gene uncertain. CDR1 PRHDT and CDR2 FYEKMQ come from the germline V gene (reference sequence). CDR3 length equals 12 residues. Trimming took off 5 bases at V and 2 bases at J, with 6 bases between the two ends. The CDR3 is CASSPSNTEAFF. DNA for the CDR3: TGTGCCAGCAGCCCCTCCAACACTGAAGCTTTCTTT. Complete variable domain (other parts from reference TRBV13 and TRBJ1-1): AAGVIQSPRHLIKEKRETATLKCYPIPRHDTVYWYQQGPGQDPQFLISFYEKMQSDKGSIPDRFSAQQFSDYHSELNMSSLELGDSALYFCASSPSNTEAFFGQGTRLTVV.

The V call is TRBV6-5, the J call TRBJ1-2, with no clear D. V was cut by 6 bases and J by 8 bases, with 22 bases left in between. Germline V gene lookup returns CDR1 MNHEY and CDR2 SVGAGI. This CDR3 spans 15 amino acids. CDR3 DNA sequence: TGTGCCAGCAGATCCTCGGACTTACTGCGGGGAGGCTACACCTTC. It specifies CASRSSDLLRGGYTF.

The chain links TRBV18 to TRBJ2-1; 7 bases fit TRBD2. Losses at the gene ends were 3 bases for V and 4 bases for J; bases not matched to a gene: 12. This CDR3 spans 17 amino acids. Germline V gives CDR1 KGHSH, CDR2 LQKENI. The CDR3, as DNA: TGTGCCAGCTCACCGTTTCCAGGGACTAACCTGTACAATGAGCAGTTCTTC. Translated: CASSPFPGTNLYNEQFF.

This sequence joins TRBV2 and TRBJ1-5; D remains ambiguous. Trimming removed 8 bases at V and 2 bases at J, with 10 bases between. This CDR3 comprises 13 residues. Germline CDR1 and CDR2: SNHLY and FYNNEI. The CDR3 sequence: CASSAQGNQPQHF. For the CDR3, the DNA is TGTGCCAGCTCGGCGCAGGGCAATCAGCCCCAGCATTTT. The variable domain in full, completed from reference TRBV2 and TRBJ1-5, reads EPEVTQTPSHQVTQMGQEVILRCVPISNHLYFYWYRQILGQKVEFLVSFYNNEISEKSEIFDDQFSVERPDGSNFTLKIRSTKLEDSAMYFCASSAQGNQPQHFGDGTRLSIL.

V and J are TRBV30 and TRBJ2-2; D not certain. This CDR3 contains 13 residues. Trimming took 0 bases from V and 5 from J, leaving 7 bases between them. Per germline, CDR1 GTSNPN and CDR2 SVGIG (reference sequence). The CDR3 here is CAWSVVGTGELFF. Here the CDR3 DNA reads TGTGCCTGGAGTGTAGTCGGGACCGGGGAGCTGTTTTTT.

This clone has a count of ten or more. The chain joins TRBV5-1 to TRBJ2-5; weak D call: TRBD1 (6 bases). The CDR3 is 15 residues long. CDR1 and CDR2 (germline): SGHRS, YFSETQ. V lost 0 bases to trimming and J lost 2 bases, with 11 bases between them. The DNA of the CDR3 is TGCGCCAGCAGCTTGGCAGGGGCTTTACAAGAGACCCAGTACTTC. This sequence encodes CASSLAGALQETQYF.

CDR3 coding DNA: TGTGCCAGCAGTGAGGGTGGGGCCCTGGCAGATACGCAGTATTTT. Translating gives CASSEGGALADTQYF. The chain is built from TRBV6-1 and TRBJ2-3; a weak D match, TRBD1 (5 bases). Trimming took off 3 bases at V and 4 bases at J, with 14 bases between the two ends. This CDR3 has 15 amino acids. Germline CDR1 MNHNS, CDR2 SASEGT.

The chain links TRBV19 to TRBJ2-6, with a weak D call TRBD2 (5 bases). The V end lost 3 bases, the J end lost 2 bases, and 5 bases lay between the germline ends. Germline V CDR1 and CDR2: LNHDA, SQIVND (reference sequence). There are 14 residues in the CDR3. Here the CDR3 DNA reads TGTGCCAGTAGTATGAGGGCTGGGGCCAACGTCCTGACTTTC. Translating gives CASSMRAGANVLTF.

The V gene is TRBV2, the J gene TRBJ1-6; D is perhaps TRBD1 (5 bases). The CDR3 has 14 amino acids. Germline CDR1 and CDR2: SNHLY and FYNNEI. V was cut by 6 bases and J by 6 bases, with 12 bases left in between. The chain's CDR3 is CASRLTEPNSPLHF. The CDR3 DNA sequence: TGTGCCAGCAGATTGACAGAGCCTAATTCACCCCTCCACTTT.

This clone was detected a few times. The rearrangement uses TRBV5-1 and TRBJ1-1, with 7 positions matching TRBD1. Germline V gene lookup returns CDR1 SGHRS and CDR2 YFSETQ. V was clipped by 4 bases and J by 1 base; unmatched bases: 4. There are 14 residues in the CDR3. CDR3 sequence (DNA): TGCGCCAGCAGCAGGGGACAGCCGAACACTGAAGCTTTCTTT. It is translated as CASSRGQPNTEAFF.

This rearrangement joins TRBV7-2 to TRBJ2-7; 8 nucleotides line up with TRBD1. Trimming at V came to 1 base and at J to 6 bases, leaving 8 bases not matched to a gene. This CDR3 has 15 amino acids. Germline CDR1 is SGHTA and CDR2 is FQGNSA. The CDR3 here is CASSLVGQGGSEQYF. In DNA, the CDR3 is TGTGCCAGCAGCTTAGTTGGACAGGGAGGCTCCGAGCAGTACTTC. Full variable domain (outside the CDR3, taken from reference TRBV7-2 and TRBJ2-7): GAGVSQSPSNKVTEKGKDVELRCDPISGHTALYWYRQSLGQGLEFLIYFQGNSAPDKSGLPSDRFSAERTGGSVSTLTIQRTQQEDSAVYLCASSLVGQGGSEQYFGPGTRLTVT.

V and J are TRBV6-5 and TRBJ1-3; unclear D gene. Trimming took off 6 bases at V and 0 bases at J, with 12 bases between the two ends. Germline lookup yields CDR1 MNHEY and CDR2 SVGAGI. This CDR3 comprises 15 residues. This CDR3 is CASRPPTPSGNTIYF. Written as DNA, the CDR3 is TGTGCCAGCAGGCCCCCGACACCCTCTGGAAACACCATATATTTT.

This rearrangement joins TRBV9 to TRBJ2-1; 10 bases are shared with TRBD2. CDR3 length equals 20 residues. Per the germline V gene, CDR1 is SGDLS and CDR2 is YYNGEE. V was pared by 0 bases and J by 4 bases, with 16 bases of the junction left unmatched. The CDR3 sequence is CASSVAPPSSGSYLYNEQFF. CDR3 bases: TGTGCCAGCAGCGTAGCCCCTCCCTCTAGCGGGAGTTATTTGTACAATGAGCAGTTCTTC.

This chain uses TRBV6-1 with TRBJ2-1, with D tentatively TRBD1 (5 bases). The V end was cut by 8 bases, the J end by 0 bases, with 11 bases between. This CDR3 region has 14 residues. Germline V gene sequence: CDR1 MNHNS, CDR2 SASEGT. DNA for the CDR3: TGTGCCAGCTCCCAGGGCTCCTCCTACAATGAGCAGTTCTTC. Its protein is CASSQGSSYNEQFF.

This clone was counted once. A read error may account for a junction end that differs from germline. This sample also contains other DNA sequences that code for the same CDR3. The chain couples TRBV6-4 to TRBJ2-6; 8 bases fit TRBD1. CDR1 is MRHNA, CDR2 SNTAGT, per germline. This CDR3 contains 18 residues. The CDR3 here is CASSGSGTGSSGANVLTF. The CDR3 nucleotides are TGTGCCAGCAGTGGCTCCGGGACAGGCTCCTCTGGGGCCAACGTCCTGACTTTT.